These 22 T cell receptor beta chains share one sample of origin, sequenced in a study of Graves' ophthalmopathy and Graves' hyperthyroidism (dated 2018 in TCRdb). The run used an Illumina HiSeq 2000. For repertoire sequencing, the TCR beta CDR3 regions were amplified from RNA transcripts. The first round was an RT-PCR using HTBI primers with the Qiagen OneStep RT-PCR kit, and this first round was followed by a second-round multiplex PCR, then size selection and purification. The public reads were reanalyzed by TCRdb: fastp trimming at Q25, MiXCR alignment, in-frame beta chains only. Rows merge per CDR3 protein into single entries with the most common DNA and genes. The sample table holds about 500,000 distinct CDR3 sequences, of which just under 40% were seen once. In total, the top ten clones hold 4% to 5% of the sample. Sequencing input: peripheral blood or thyroid tissue (not recorded which). The origin of the receptors is an adult man with Graves' hyperthyroidism.

This clonotype has at least ten counts. This rearrangement joins TRBV6-5 to TRBJ1-2; D is possibly TRBD1 (6 bases). Germline lookup yields CDR1 MNHEY and CDR2 SVGAGI. CDR3 length: 16 residues. Trimming pared 4 bases from V and 1 base from J, leaving 16 bases between. The CDR3 region has the DNA TGTGCCAGCAGTTCGAGGCCGGGACAAATTAACTATGGCTACACCTTC. Its translation: CASSSRPGQINYGYTF.

The chain's CDR3 is CATSNSGSTGEQYF. The CDR3 DNA is TGTGCCACCAGTAACAGCGGGAGTACGGGCGAGCAGTACTTC. The chain employs TRBV24-1 and TRBJ2-7; 8 positions agree with TRBD2. This CDR3 is 14 amino acids long. Germline CDR1 and CDR2: KGHDR and SFDVKD. The J segment lost 6 bases and the V segment lost 6 bases, leaving 9 bases of the junction unmatched.

The sample holds a few counts of this clonotype. The chain employs TRBV3-1 and TRBJ2-2; perhaps TRBD1 as D (6 bases). The CDR3 is made up of 15 amino acids. Germline CDR1 and CDR2: LGHDT and YNNKEL (reference sequence). Deletions cut 4 bases from V and 5 bases from J, with 14 bases between. The CDR3 DNA reads TGTGCCAGCAGCCTACAGGGCGTAGGGACCGGGGAGCTGTTTTTT. As protein: CASSLQGVGTGELFF.

The rearrangement uses TRBV2 and TRBJ2-7; the D is unclear. This CDR3 comprises 14 residues. CDR1 is SNHLY and CDR2 is FYNNEI in the germline V gene. V was shortened by 5 bases and J by 2 bases, with 13 bases between the two germline ends. This CDR3 is CASSYVTGAYEQYF. The CDR3 bases are TGTGCCAGCAGTTACGTGACGGGTGCCTACGAGCAGTACTTC.

Ten or more counts support this clonotype. The rearrangement links TRBV7-8 to TRBJ2-7; possible D gene TRBD1, 5 bases. The V end lost 4 bases, the J end lost 0 bases, and 13 bases lay between the germline ends. The CDR3 has 15 residues. Looked up from germline, CDR1 is SGHVS and CDR2 is FQNEAQ. The CDR3 reads CASSWDRGSSYEQYF. As DNA, the CDR3 is TGTGCCAGCAGCTGGGATAGGGGAAGCTCCTACGAGCAGTACTTC.

The CDR3 spells CASSPGQGSGYEQYF. DNA for the CDR3: TGTGCCAGCAGCCCAGGACAGGGGAGTGGCTACGAGCAGTACTTC. The chain uses TRBV24-1 and TRBJ2-5; 9 bases fit TRBD1. The end of the DNA is better explained by TRBJ2-7, so the J call may be wrong. This CDR3 has 15 residues. From germline, CDR1 is KGHDR and CDR2 SFDVKD.

This clonotype was seen more than once but under ten times. This sequence joins TRBV6-5 and TRBJ1-4; D ambiguous. CDR1 MNHEY and CDR2 SVGAGI come from the germline V gene. V shed 4 bases and J shed 6 bases, with 9 bases lying between them. This CDR3 comprises 13 residues. The CDR3 spells CASSSLLYEKLFF. In DNA form, the CDR3 reads TGTGCCAGCAGTTCTCTGCTCTATGAAAAACTGTTTTTT.

This clonotype showed up many times. The chain recombines TRBV14 with TRBJ1-1; unclear D gene. CDR1 is SGHDN, CDR2 FVKESK, per germline. The V end was cut by 3 bases, the J end by 0 bases, with 17 bases between. CDR3 length: 17 amino acids. In nucleotides, the CDR3 is TGTGCCAGCAGCCACCCTGGGGAGGGCCGGGTGAACACTGAAGCTTTCTTT. Translating it yields CASSHPGEGRVNTEAFF.

V gene TRBV10-3 combines with J gene TRBJ1-4, with TRBD1 as a possible D gene (6 bases). Germline V gene data show CDR1 as ENHRY and CDR2 as SYGVKD. This CDR3 comprises 15 residues. V was pared by 2 bases and J by 6 bases, with 13 bases between. The CDR3 sequence: CAISEGGLSYEKLFF. CDR3 coding DNA: TGTGCCATCAGTGAGGGGGGGCTGAGTTATGAAAAACTGTTTTTT.

This clonotype has only one observation. This rearrangement joins TRBV29-1 to TRBJ2-2; 15 bases are shared with TRBD2. V trimming: 0 bases; J trimming: 5 bases; junction bases outside the gene matches: 4. The germline V gene has CDR1 SQVTM and CDR2 ANQGSEA. The CDR3 length is 17 residues. The CDR3, as DNA: TGCAGCGTTGAAGAGGGACTAGCGGGAGGTTTAACCGGGGAGCTGTTTTTT. It translates to CSVEEGLAGGLTGELFF.

The chain combines TRBV7-2 with TRBJ1-5, with TRBD1 as a possible D gene (5 bases). V was cut by 4 bases and J by 8 bases, with 21 bases left in between. This CDR3 is built from 16 residues. Germline-derived CDR1 and CDR2 are SGHTA and FQGNSA. The CDR3 DNA reads TGTGCCAGCAGCTCCCTAGCGGGGGTGGGGAATGAGCCCCAGCATTTT. Its translation: CASSSLAGVGNEPQHF.

This clonotype was picked up many times. This rearrangement joins TRBV9 to TRBJ2-7, with 10 bases identical to TRBD1. Germline trimming cut 3 bases from V and 5 bases from J; bases unmatched to any gene: 8. CDR3 size: 15 residues. Germline V lookup: CDR1 SGDLS, CDR2 YYNGEE. CDR3 in DNA: TGTGCCAGCAGCGCCAAGACAGGGGGCTACGACGAGCAGTACTTC. It yields the protein CASSAKTGGYDEQYF.

The J gene is TRBJ2-5, the V gene TRBV7-6; a weak D match, TRBD1 (5 bases). Deletions cut 6 bases from V and 0 bases from J, with 11 bases between. CDR1 is SGHVS, CDR2 FNYEAQ, per germline. The CDR3 runs to 14 residues. This CDR3 reads CASSFRVYQETQYF. DNA for the CDR3: TGTGCCAGCAGTTTCAGGGTTTACCAAGAGACCCAGTACTTC.

This clonotype was counted only a few times. The chain combines TRBV12-3 or TRBV12-4 with TRBJ1-2; 9 bases map to TRBD1. CDR3 length equals 16 residues. With 8 bases clipped from V and 1 base from J, the junction kept 11 bases outside the gene matches. CDR3 nucleotide sequence: TGTGCCAGCTCCCGGGACAGGGATTCATTTAACTATGGCTACACCTTC. This gives the protein CASSRDRDSFNYGYTF.

The chain has TRBV18 and TRBJ1-5, with 10 bases that match TRBD1. After removal of 3 bases from V and 6 bases from J, the junction contained 5 bases not matched to a gene. This CDR3 comprises 15 residues. From germline, CDR1 is KGHSH and CDR2 LQKENI. The CDR3 loop is CASSPGQGSGQPQHF. The CDR3 nucleotides read TGTGCCAGCTCACCGGGACAGGGGAGCGGTCAGCCCCAGCATTTT.

This clonotype has only a few counts. This chain connects TRBV12-3 or TRBV12-4 to TRBJ1-3; D unclear. Trimming removed 5 bases from V and 4 bases from J, with 9 bases in between. There are 13 residues in the CDR3. The CDR3 sequence is CASSGSSGNTIYF. The CDR3 nucleotides read TGTGCCAGCAGTGGCTCATCCGGAAACACCATATATTTT.

This clonotype was counted a single time. The J gene is TRBJ2-5, the V gene TRBV25-1, with TRBD2 matching 8 bases. Germline values: CDR1 MGHDK, CDR2 SYGVNS. The V and J ends lost 3 bases and 5 bases, in that order; junction bases with no gene match: 2. The CDR3 runs to 13 residues. The CDR3 sequence: CASSDTGGETQYF. The DNA for the CDR3 is TGTGCCAGCAGTGATACGGGGGGGGAGACCCAGTACTTC.

Notes on this clonotype: A much more abundant neighbour one base away suggests this may be a read error. The gene calls are TRBV6-5 and TRBJ1-2; D unclear. The ends were cut back, 7 bases at V and 4 bases at J, with 13 bases in the middle. CDR1 is MNHEY and CDR2 is SVGAGI in the germline V gene. The CDR3 extends over 13 amino acids. This CDR3 reads CASNLKVGYGYTF. CDR3 coding DNA: TGTGCCAGCAATTTAAAGGTTGGCTATGGCTACACCTTC.

This clonotype has a count of ten or more. This chain joins TRBV9 and TRBJ2-2; 7 bases fit TRBD1. This CDR3 spans 15 amino acids. The V and J ends lost 4 bases and 4 bases, in that order; junction bases with no gene match: 7. CDR1 is SGDLS, CDR2 YYNGEE, per germline. The chain's CDR3 is CASSTRRDSTGELFF. The DNA of the CDR3 is TGTGCCAGCAGCACTCGCCGGGACAGCACCGGGGAGCTGTTTTTT. Supplemented by reference TRBV9 and TRBJ2-2, the full variable domain reads DSGVTQTPKHLITATGQRVTLRCSPRSGDLSVYWYQQSLDQGLQFLIQYYNGEERAKGNILERFSAQQFPDLHSELNLSSLELGDSALYFCASSTRRDSTGELFFGEGSRLTVL.

This clonotype was seen repeatedly, ten times or more. The V gene is TRBV7-6, the J gene TRBJ2-5, with TRBD2 identical over 10 bases. The germline V gene encodes CDR1 SGHVS and CDR2 FNYEAQ. CDR3 length: 16 amino acids. V gave up 1 base and J gave up 2 bases; unmatched junction bases: 4. CDR3 sequence (DNA): TGTGCCAGCAGCTTAGGTCCAGCGGGAGGGCAAGAGACCCAGTACTTC. Translating gives CASSLGPAGGQETQYF.

This clonotype was recorded many times. The chain has TRBV20-1 and TRBJ2-7, with D perhaps matching TRBD1 (5 bases). The CDR3 is 15 residues long. CDR1 DFQATT and CDR2 SNEGSKA come from the germline V gene (reference sequence). The V gene lost 0 bases and the J gene lost 7 bases, with 19 bases spanning the gap. CDR3 in DNA: TGCAGTGCTAGAGATCCGACAGAGTATAAACCGGAGCAGTACTTC. Residues: CSARDPTEYKPEQYF.

The chain carries TRBV5-1 and TRBJ1-5; D perhaps matches TRBD1 (5 bases). Trimming stripped 0 bases from V and 2 bases from J, with 12 bases between. The CDR3 runs 16 residues. Per germline, CDR1 SGHRS and CDR2 YFSETQ. The DNA for the CDR3 is TGCGCCAGCAGCTTGGCCCCAGGGCCGGGCAATCAGCCCCAGCATTTT. It specifies CASSLAPGPGNQPQHF.